Listed below are T cell receptor beta chains from one sample, sequenced in a study of blood T cells in healthy people across ages. TCRdb itself ran the 5' RACE reads through MiXCR, one entry per CDR3 protein. The sample records about 640,000 distinct CDR3 sequences, about 30% being singletons. Material for sequencing was blood. These receptors all come from a woman of 80 years or more in good health. Each CDR3 is given with its conserved first and last residue. Fields, in order: clone size, V gene, J gene, D gene, CDR3 DNA, CDR3 protein. A D gene is named only where the DNA matches it firmly. Size is stated for part of the rows, as once, few or many counts, or as a class when the clone is expanded.

clone size: few; V gene: TRBV6-6; J gene: TRBJ1-3; D gene: .; CDR3 DNA: TGTGCCAGCAGTTACAGGGGTGGAAACACCATATATTTT; CDR3 protein: CASSYRGGNTIYF
clone size: many; V gene: TRBV4-3; J gene: TRBJ2-3; D gene: .; CDR3 DNA: TGCGCCAGCAGCCAAGCCCCGCGCACAGATACGCAGTATTTT; CDR3 protein: CASSQAPRTDTQYF
clone size: few; V gene: TRBV12-3/TRBV12-4; J gene: TRBJ2-7; D gene: TRBD1; CDR3 DNA: TGCGCCAGCCACAGGGGGCTCGATGAGCAGTACTTC; CDR3 protein: CASHRGLDEQYF
clone size: .; V gene: TRBV12-3/TRBV12-4; J gene: TRBJ2-3; D gene: .; CDR3 DNA: TGTGCCAGCACATCGACGAGCGCAGATATGCAGTATTTT; CDR3 protein: CASTSTSADMQYF
clone size: .; V gene: TRBV20-1; J gene: TRBJ1-2; D gene: .; CDR3 DNA: TGCAGTGCTTGGGCATCCCGGCGGGATGGCTACACCTTC; CDR3 protein: CSAWASRRDGYTF
clone size: many; V gene: TRBV20-1; J gene: TRBJ2-3; D gene: TRBD2; CDR3 DNA: TGCAGTGCTCGGACTAGCGGGGGAGATACGCAGTATTTT; CDR3 protein: CSARTSGGDTQYF
clone size: many; V gene: TRBV9; J gene: TRBJ2-3; D gene: TRBD1; CDR3 DNA: TGTGCCAGCAGCCCCCGATCCCGGACAGGGAGCACAGATACGCAGTATTTT; CDR3 protein: CASSPRSRTGSTDTQYF
clone size: many; V gene: TRBV12-3/TRBV12-4; J gene: TRBJ1-1; D gene: .; CDR3 DNA: TGTGCCAGCAGCTCCGACCGTGGCACTGAAGCTTTCTTT; CDR3 protein: CASSSDRGTEAFF
clone size: many; V gene: TRBV10-3; J gene: TRBJ2-7; D gene: .; CDR3 DNA: TGTGCCATCGCCGGGGTGGGGGGCCACGAGCAGTACTTC; CDR3 protein: CAIAGVGGHEQYF
clone size: .; V gene: TRBV5-6; J gene: TRBJ1-4; D gene: .; CDR3 DNA: TGTGCCAGCAGCCCTATTCAGAACGTGGGGTCTCATGAAAAACTGTTTTTT; CDR3 protein: CASSPIQNVGSHEKLFF
clone size: .; V gene: TRBV15; J gene: TRBJ1-5; D gene: .; CDR3 DNA: TGTGCCACCAGCAGAGGAATCGATCAGCCCCAGCATTTT; CDR3 protein: CATSRGIDQPQHF
clone size: .; V gene: TRBV27; J gene: TRBJ2-1; D gene: .; CDR3 DNA: TGTGCCAGCAGTCCTGACTCTAGGTACGAGCAGGACTTC; CDR3 protein: CASSPDSRYEQDF
clone size: many; V gene: TRBV6-5; J gene: TRBJ2-1; D gene: .; CDR3 DNA: TGTGCCAGCAGTTACTCGAGATCCCCGGGGGCTCCCTTCAATGAGCAGTTCTTC; CDR3 protein: CASSYSRSPGAPFNEQFF
clone size: many; V gene: TRBV7-2; J gene: TRBJ2-3; D gene: .; CDR3 DNA: TGTGCCAGCAGCTTATCGGCCGGTACGCAGTATTTT; CDR3 protein: CASSLSAGTQYF
clone size: many; V gene: TRBV21-1; J gene: TRBJ2-7; D gene: .; CDR3 DNA: TGTGCCAGCAGGGCGAGGGGGGCCCCTTCCGACGAGCAGTACTTC; CDR3 protein: CASRARGAPSDEQYF